A single T cell receptor beta chain is shown here with its context. Antigen: not known. Each CDR3 protein is one row after TCRdb ran MiXCR on the 5' RACE reads. The sample holds hundreds of thousands of distinct CDR3 sequences, more than 6.5% seen once. V dropped 4 bases and J dropped 2; count of bases not matched to a gene: 8. CDR3 length: 18 residues. In germline, CDR1 is MNHEY, CDR2 SVGAGI. The data are from a study of identical twins. Study-level findings and limits: Fewer insertions were carried by abundant cord blood beta clonotypes, but none was seen in memory repertoires. The study found excess low generation probability among twin-shared out-of-frame alpha sequences.

A further study also used this sample, focusing on yellow fever vaccine responses in identical twins. That source reports: As reported, the vaccine T cell response of twins seemed partly convergent and partly personalized.

The V and J genes are TRBV6-5 and TRBJ2-6, with 10 bases fitting TRBD1. This receptor was obtained from a woman in her late teens or twenties in good health. Sequences were obtained from PBMCs. CDR3 in amino acids: CASSWTGQGSAGANVLTF. The CDR3 DNA is TGTGCCAGCAGTTGGACGGGACAGGGGAGTGCTGGGGCCAACGTCCTGACTTTC.